A few counts support the clone carrying this TCR beta chain. Per the study methods: Estimation of nucleated cell counts relied on the amplification of reference gene primers. The protocol was immunoSEQ multiplex PCR, while the TCRdb copy is restricted to in-frame clones and leaves out a portion. V and J calls and clone size are given by that table; D and trimming were obtained from the DNA. The data contain about 370,000 clones, approximately 88% of them singletons. This entry belongs to a study of blood T cell repertoires in COVID-19. About the research overall: COVID-19 samples from acute and convalescent phases originated in the United States, Italy and Spain.

Germline loops: CDR1 SGHAT, CDR2 FQNNGV. Trimming pared 5 bases from V and 6 bases from J, leaving 17 bases between. The CDR3 has 15 amino acids. The TCR was taken from a woman younger than 45 with COVID-19, enrolled during active disease. Sequenced: peripheral blood. The chain uses TRBV11-2 and TRBJ2-1; a weak D match, TRBD2 (5 bases). CDR3 amino acids: CASSPLAVASNEQFF. In DNA form, the CDR3 reads TGTGCCAGCAGCCCGCTAGCTGTCGCTTCCAATGAGCAGTTCTTC.